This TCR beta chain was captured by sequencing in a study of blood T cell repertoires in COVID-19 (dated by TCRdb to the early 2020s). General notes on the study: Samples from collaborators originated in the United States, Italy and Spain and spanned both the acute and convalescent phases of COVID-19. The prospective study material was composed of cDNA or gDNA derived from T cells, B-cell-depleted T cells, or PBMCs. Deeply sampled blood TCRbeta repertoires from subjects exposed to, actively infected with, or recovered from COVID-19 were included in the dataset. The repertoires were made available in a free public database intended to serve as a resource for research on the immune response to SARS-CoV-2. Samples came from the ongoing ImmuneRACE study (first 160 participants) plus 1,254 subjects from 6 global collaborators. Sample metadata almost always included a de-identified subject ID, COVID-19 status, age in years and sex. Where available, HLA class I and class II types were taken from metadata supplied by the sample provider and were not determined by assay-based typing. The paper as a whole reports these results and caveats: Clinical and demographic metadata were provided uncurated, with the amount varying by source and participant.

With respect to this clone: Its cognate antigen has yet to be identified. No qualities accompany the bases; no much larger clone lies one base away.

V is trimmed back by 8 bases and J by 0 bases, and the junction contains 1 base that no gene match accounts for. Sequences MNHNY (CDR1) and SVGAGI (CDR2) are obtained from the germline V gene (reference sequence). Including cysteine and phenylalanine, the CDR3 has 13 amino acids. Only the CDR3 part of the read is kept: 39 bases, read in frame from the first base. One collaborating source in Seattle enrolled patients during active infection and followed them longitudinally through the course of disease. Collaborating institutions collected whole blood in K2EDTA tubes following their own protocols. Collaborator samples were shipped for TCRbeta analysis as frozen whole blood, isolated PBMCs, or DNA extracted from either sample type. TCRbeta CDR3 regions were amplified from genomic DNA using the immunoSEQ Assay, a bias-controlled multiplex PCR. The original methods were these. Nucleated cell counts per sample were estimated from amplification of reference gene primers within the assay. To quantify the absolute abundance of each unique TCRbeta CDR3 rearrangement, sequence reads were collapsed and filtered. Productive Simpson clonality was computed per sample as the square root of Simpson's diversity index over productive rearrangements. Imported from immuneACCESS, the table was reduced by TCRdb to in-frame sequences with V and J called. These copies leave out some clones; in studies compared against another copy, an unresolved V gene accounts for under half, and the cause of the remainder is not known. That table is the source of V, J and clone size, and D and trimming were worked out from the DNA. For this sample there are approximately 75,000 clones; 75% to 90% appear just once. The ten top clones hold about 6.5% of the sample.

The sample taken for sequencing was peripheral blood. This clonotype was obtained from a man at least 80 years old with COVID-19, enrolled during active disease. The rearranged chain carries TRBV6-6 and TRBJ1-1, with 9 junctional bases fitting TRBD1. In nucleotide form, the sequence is TGTGCCAGCGGGACAGGGATGAACACTGAAGCTTTCTTT. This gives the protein CASGTGMNTEAFF.